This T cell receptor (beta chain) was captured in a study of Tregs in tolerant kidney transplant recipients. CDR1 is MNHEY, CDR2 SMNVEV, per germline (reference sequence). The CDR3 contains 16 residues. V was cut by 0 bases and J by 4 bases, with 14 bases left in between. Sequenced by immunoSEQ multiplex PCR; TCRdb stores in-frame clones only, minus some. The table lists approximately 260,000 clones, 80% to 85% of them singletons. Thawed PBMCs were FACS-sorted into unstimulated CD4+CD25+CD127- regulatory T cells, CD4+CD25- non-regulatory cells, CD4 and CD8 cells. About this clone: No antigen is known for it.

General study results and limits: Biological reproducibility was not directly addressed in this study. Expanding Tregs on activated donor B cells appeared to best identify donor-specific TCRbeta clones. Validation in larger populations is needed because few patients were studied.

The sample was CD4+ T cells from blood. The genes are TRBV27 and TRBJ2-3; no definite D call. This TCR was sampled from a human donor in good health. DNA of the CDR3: TGTGCCAGCAGTTTATCCCAGACGAAGATCTCAGATACGCAGTATTTT. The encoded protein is CASSLSQTKISDTQYF.